This entry lists 27 T cell receptor beta chains sequenced from one sample in a study of cytomegalovirus exposure and HLA in healthy donors. Vbeta (60) and Jbeta (13) primers were used in the PCR. This table comes from immunoSEQ multiplex PCR, and its TCRdb copy is limited to in-frame clones, with some not included. The sample includes 150,000 to 180,000 clones, over 65% of them seen just once. The specimen was PBMCs. All receptors derive from a woman aged 40-49 years in good health and CMV-seronegative.

The rearrangement joins TRBV30 to TRBJ2-5, with a possible D match to TRBD2 (6 bases). The J call may be in error: the DNA end matches TRBJ2-7 better. CDR1 is GTSNPN, CDR2 SVGIG, per germline (reference sequence). The CDR3 is made up of 11 amino acids. Here the CDR3 reads CAFGGVSEQYF. DNA of the CDR3: TGTGCCTTCGGAGGGGTGAGCGAGCAGTACTTC.

The V gene is TRBV5-4, the J gene TRBJ1-2; no firm D call. Trimming took off 4 bases at V and 4 bases at J, with 20 bases between the two ends. The CDR3 totals 16 residues. Germline V gene data show CDR1 as SGHNT and CDR2 as YYREEE (reference sequence). In DNA form, the CDR3 reads TGTGCCAGCAGCCGAGGGTCTACTCTGGAGGGCTATGGCTACACCTTC. It translates to CASSRGSTLEGYGYTF.

The chain joins TRBV18 to TRBJ2-3, with a weak D call TRBD1 (6 bases). CDR1 and CDR2 from the germline V gene are KGHSH and LQKENI. The CDR3 length is 14 residues. Trimming cost V 3 bases and J 14 bases, with 21 bases left between them. CDR3 bases: TGTGCCAGCTCACCCCGAGAAGACCCGGGCAGGGGGTATTTT. Its translation is CASSPREDPGRGYF. Together with reference TRBV18 and TRBJ2-3, the CDR3 gives the full variable domain: NAGVMQNPRHLVRRRGQEARLRCSPMKGHSHVYWYRQLPEEGLKFMVYLQKENIIDESGMPKERFSAEFPKEGPSILRIQQVVRGDSAAYFCASSPREDPGRGYFGPGTRLTVL.

This rearrangement joins TRBV10-1 to TRBJ1-1; D not certain. V lost 4 bases to trimming and J lost 4 bases, with 4 bases between them. In germline, CDR1 is WNHNN, CDR2 SYGVQD (reference sequence). The CDR3 totals 11 residues. CDR3 bases: TGCGCCAGCAGTGGAGGCACTGAAGCTTTCTTT. Translating gives CASSGGTEAFF.

The chain has TRBV5-1 and TRBJ2-1; D uncertain. This CDR3 contains 13 residues. Germline V gene data show CDR1 as SGHRS and CDR2 as YFSETQ. V lost 1 base and J 5 bases, leaving 7 bases between the germline ends. CDR3 bases: TGCGCCAGCAGCTTGTACACCGACAATGAGCAGTTCTTC. Amino acids: CASSLYTDNEQFF.

The chain is built from TRBV11-3 and TRBJ1-1; D remains ambiguous. This CDR3 comprises 11 residues. Germline V gene sequence: CDR1 SGHNT, CDR2 YENEEA. V lost 4 bases and J lost 6, with 6 bases in between. The CDR3 is CASSSPAEAFF. The CDR3, as DNA: TGTGCCAGCAGCTCCCCTGCTGAAGCTTTCTTT.

The chain couples TRBV19 to TRBJ2-1; D is possibly TRBD2 (6 bases). Germline loops: CDR1 LNHDA, CDR2 SQIVND (reference sequence). V was shortened by 2 bases and J by 4 bases, with 15 bases between the two germline ends. This CDR3 has 16 amino acids. The CDR3 DNA follows: TGTGCCAGTAGTATAACTGGGCAGGAGGGGTACAATGAGCAGTTCTTC. It is translated as CASSITGQEGYNEQFF.

The rearrangement uses TRBV27 and TRBJ2-2, with 10 positions matching TRBD2. Per germline, CDR1 MNHEY and CDR2 SMNVEV (reference sequence). The V segment lost 2 bases and the J segment 6 bases; nucleotides outside the gene matches: 3. The CDR3 has 15 amino acids. CDR3 protein: CASSLQRGGAGELFF. The CDR3 DNA is TGTGCCAGCAGTTTACAGCGGGGGGGCGCCGGGGAGCTGTTTTTT.

This clone was counted once. The chain uses TRBV7-9 and TRBJ2-7; TRBD1 matches 9 bases. The germline CDR1 and CDR2 sequences are SEHNR and FQNEAQ (reference sequence). With 2 bases clipped from V and 0 bases from J, the junction kept 8 bases outside the gene matches. The CDR3 sequence is 17 residues long. The CDR3 nucleotides read TGTGCCAGCAGCTTAAGCCCCCAGGGACAGGGCTCCTACGAGCAGTACTTC. Translating it yields CASSLSPQGQGSYEQYF.

The gene calls are TRBV6-5 and TRBJ2-7, with 9 nucleotides matching TRBD2. With 4 bases clipped from V and 4 bases from J, the junction kept 8 bases outside the gene matches. CDR1 is MNHEY, CDR2 SVGAGI, per germline. The CDR3 is 15 residues long. The CDR3 nucleotides are TGTGCCAGCAGTTTGTTTAGCGGGAGTCGATACGAGCAGTACTTC. Its protein is CASSLFSGSRYEQYF.

The rearrangement uses TRBV6-6 and TRBJ2-5; possibly TRBD2 for D (5 bases). Judging by the DNA end, TRBJ2-7 fits better; the J call may be wrong. Germline V CDR1 and CDR2: MNHNY, SVGAGI (reference sequence). This CDR3 spans 14 amino acids. The CDR3 DNA follows: TGTGCCAGCAGTTACGAGGGTATCCCCTACGAGCAGTACTTC. Protein product: CASSYEGIPYEQYF.

J is TRBJ1-4 and V is TRBV7-9, with 8 bases identical to TRBD1. Trimming took 5 bases from V and 8 from J; bases not matched to a gene: 7. The CDR3 runs 14 residues. Germline CDR1 is SEHNR and CDR2 is FQNEAQ (reference sequence). The CDR3 DNA is TGTGCCAGCAGCCCGGGGGGACAGGCCGAAAAACTGTTTTTT. Protein: CASSPGGQAEKLFF.

This clone was detected only a few times. The gene calls are TRBV10-3 and TRBJ1-1; D not certain. Germline values: CDR1 ENHRY, CDR2 SYGVKD. With 2 bases removed from V and 3 bases from J, the gap between germline ends came to 13 bases. This CDR3 region has 15 residues. CDR3 in amino acids: CAISEQVSGYTEAFF. The CDR3 DNA reads TGTGCCATCAGTGAGCAGGTTTCGGGGTACACTGAAGCTTTCTTT.

The chain has TRBV19 and TRBJ2-7, with 8 nucleotides matching TRBD2. Germline values: CDR1 LNHDA, CDR2 SQIVND (reference sequence). This CDR3 comprises 15 residues. After removal of 2 bases from V and 5 bases from J, the junction contained 8 bases not matched to a gene. CDR3 coding DNA: TGTGCCAGTAGTATAACTGGCGGGAGGTCCCACGAGCAGTACTTC. Translation gives CASSITGGRSHEQYF.

The genes are TRBV7-9 and TRBJ2-7; the D gene is possibly TRBD1 (6 bases). Germline CDR1 SEHNR, CDR2 FQNEAQ (reference sequence). The V gene lost 5 bases and the J gene lost 2 bases, with 13 bases spanning the gap. The CDR3 extends over 14 amino acids. This CDR3 is CASSADSRPYEQYF. CDR3 DNA: TGTGCCAGCAGCGCGGACAGTCGCCCCTACGAGCAGTACTTC.

The V call is TRBV2, the J call TRBJ1-1; TRBD1 might be the D (5 bases). V lost 7 bases, J lost 2 bases, and 14 bases lay in between. The length of the CDR3 is 14 residues. CDR1 is SNHLY, CDR2 FYNNEI, per germline. In nucleotides, the CDR3 is TGTGCCAGCAAGGGGCATCTACTCAACACTGAAGCTTTCTTT. Amino acids: CASKGHLLNTEAFF.

This rearrangement joins TRBV10-3 to TRBJ1-4; no firm D call. CDR1 ENHRY and CDR2 SYGVKD come from the germline V gene. Trimming removed 8 bases from V and 2 bases from J, with 12 bases in between. There are 14 residues in the CDR3. This chain's CDR3 is CAIGTAGTNEKLFF. The DNA for the CDR3 is TGTGCCATCGGAACCGCGGGGACTAATGAAAAACTGTTTTTT.

The J gene is TRBJ2-4, the V gene TRBV6-6; possibly TRBD2 for D (7 bases). The CDR3 is made up of 15 amino acids. Trimming pared 7 bases from V and 5 bases from J, leaving 18 bases between. In germline, CDR1 is MNHNY, CDR2 SVGAGI (reference sequence). This CDR3 reads CASKLGGRVENIQYF. CDR3 in DNA: TGTGCCAGCAAGTTAGGGGGGAGGGTGGAAAACATTCAGTACTTC.

The CDR3 bases are TGTGCCAGCAGCTTAAATCGCGGGATGGCAGAGACCCAGTACTTC. It specifies CASSLNRGMAETQYF. The V call is TRBV11-3, the J call TRBJ2-5; TRBD2 is a possible D gene (6 bases). Germline values: CDR1 SGHNT, CDR2 YENEEA. V dropped 2 bases and J dropped 4 bases, with 14 bases sitting between them. The CDR3 spans 15 residues.

The gene calls are TRBV5-4 and TRBJ1-3, with TRBD1 as a possible D gene (6 bases). The germline CDR1 and CDR2 sequences are SGHNT and YYREEE (reference sequence). The CDR3 consists of 13 residues. Trimming removed 4 bases at V and 3 bases at J, with 8 bases between. The DNA of the CDR3 is TGTGCCAGCAGCCTACAGGGTGGAAACACCATATATTTT. Protein: CASSLQGGNTIYF.

The chain carries TRBV4-1 and TRBJ2-3, with TRBD2 matching 9 bases. J gave up 2 bases and V 1 base, and 7 bases lay outside the gene matches. Germline assignment: CDR1 MGHRA and CDR2 YSYEKL. The CDR3 loop spans 17 amino acids. CDR3 nucleotide sequence: TGCGCCAGCAGCCAAGTTGGGCGGGAGGGGCACACAGATACGCAGTATTTT. Translated: CASSQVGREGHTDTQYF.

V usage is TRBV5-6 and J usage is TRBJ1-1, with D possibly TRBD1 on 5 matching bases. CDR3 length equals 16 residues. CDR1 and CDR2 from the germline V gene are SGHDT and YYEEEE. Deletions cut 4 bases from V and 4 bases from J, with 20 bases between. The CDR3 coding sequence is TGTGCCAGCAGCCCCCGGGGAGGGGATGCATCCACTGAAGCTTTCTTT. This codes for CASSPRGGDASTEAFF.

The chain couples TRBV5-1 to TRBJ2-7; TRBD2 matches at 8 bases. The junction had 9 bases not matched to a gene; V was cut back by 0 bases and J by 4 bases. This CDR3 is 16 amino acids long. CDR1 is SGHRS, CDR2 YFSETQ, per germline. This chain's CDR3 is CASSLGTSSSTYEQYF. The CDR3 DNA sequence: TGCGCCAGCAGCTTGGGGACTAGCAGTTCGACTTACGAGCAGTACTTC. Variable domain in full (rest from reference TRBV5-1 and TRBJ2-7): KAGVTQTPRYLIKTRGQQVTLSCSPISGHRSVSWYQQTPGQGLQFLFEYFSETQRNKGNFPGRFSGRQFSNSRSEMNVSTLELGDSALYLCASSLGTSSSTYEQYFGPGTRLTVT.

This chain links TRBV30 with TRBJ1-2; 8 bases are shared with TRBD1. The CDR3 runs to 17 residues. The V gene end was trimmed by 3 bases and the J gene end by 3 bases; junction bases not matched to a gene: 15. Germline V gene data show CDR1 as GTSNPN and CDR2 as SVGIG (reference sequence). In DNA form, the CDR3 reads TGTGCCTGGAGCCCTACAGGGGGACGCCCAGGACACTATGGCTACACCTTC. Its protein is CAWSPTGGRPGHYGYTF.

The chain employs TRBV4-1 and TRBJ1-5, with TRBD1 identical over 8 bases. With V trimmed by 5 bases and J by 2 bases, 11 bases remained unmatched. CDR1 is MGHRA and CDR2 is YSYEKL in the germline V gene. There are 17 residues in the CDR3. In DNA, the CDR3 is TGCGCCAGCAGCTTGGACAGGGAAAATCGGGGCAATCAGCCCCAGCATTTT. It specifies CASSLDRENRGNQPQHF.

The rearrangement links TRBV27 to TRBJ2-7; D might be TRBD1 (6 bases). Germline V gene data show CDR1 as MNHEY and CDR2 as SMNVEV (reference sequence). The ends were cut back, 6 bases at V and 6 bases at J, with 18 bases in the middle. The CDR3 has 14 residues. The DNA for the CDR3 is TGTGCCAGCAGCCTAACCGGGACAAATAGCGAGCAGTACTTC. It codes for CASSLTGTNSEQYF.

The chain couples TRBV5-1 to TRBJ2-2; the D is unclear. This CDR3 contains 13 residues. Germline CDR1 SGHRS, CDR2 YFSETQ. Trimming left V 5 bases short and J 3 bases short, with 8 bases between. The CDR3 reads CASSKSDTGELFF. CDR3 nucleotides: TGCGCCAGCAGTAAAAGCGACACCGGGGAGCTGTTTTTT. Drawing the rest from reference TRBV5-1 and TRBJ2-2, the complete variable domain is KAGVTQTPRYLIKTRGQQVTLSCSPISGHRSVSWYQQTPGQGLQFLFEYFSETQRNKGNFPGRFSGRQFSNSRSEMNVSTLELGDSALYLCASSKSDTGELFFGEGSRLTVL.